Reported below is one T cell receptor (beta chain). Its antigen is not yet known. The sample holds no much larger clone one base away, and base qualities are not on file. This entry comes from a study of Graves' ophthalmopathy and Graves' hyperthyroidism (dated by TCRdb to the late 2010s). Context from the whole study: Peripheral blood was collected at initial diagnosis, prior to any treatment. To explore V-J signatures that distinguish ophthalmopathy from hyperthyroidism, a discovery set of 100 patients was enrolled, made up of more than 40 with ophthalmopathy and roughly 57 with stable hyperthyroidism. In total, around 140 blood samples were TCR-sequenced: approximately 42 ophthalmopathy, some 75 hyperthyroidism and some 17 hyperthyroidism-to-ophthalmopathy patients. After sampling, hyperthyroidism patients received methimazole starting at 30 mg daily, and ophthalmopathy patients received high-dose intravenous methylprednisolone. The independent validation cohort included approximately 19 hyperthyroidism patients plus 17 patients who later progressed from hyperthyroidism to ophthalmopathy. The study used signatures of the TCR beta repertoire to tell Graves' ophthalmopathy apart from Graves' hyperthyroidism and to predict which patients would progress to ophthalmopathy. In about six hyperthyroidism patients, T-cell repertoires of thyroid tissue and blood were compared. Results and caveats for the whole study, not just this receptor: No statistical method was used to set the sample size in advance, and the investigators knew which group each participant was assigned to. In validation, the model predicted ophthalmopathy progression with nearly 71% sensitivity and approximately 72% specificity; around twelve predicted patients were CT-confirmed with GO in a median of approximately 6.2 months. The 13-signature model separated ophthalmopathy from stable hyperthyroidism with over 85% sensitivity and around 84% specificity in cross-validation, and 80%/75% in the test set. Most of the expanded thyroid clonotypes with a frequency above 0.001 were also detected in blood, and it was suggested that the thyroid immune response may be reflected by blood repertoires.

Ophthalmopathy patients were characterized by moderately to severely active disease, a Clinical Activity Score of at least 3, a NOSPECS grade of at least 4, and a disease duration under 3 months. Patients with other autoimmune diseases, uncontrolled infections, pregnancy or lactation were excluded. Diagnosis relied on clinical symptoms, serum thyroxine, TRAb, thyroid ultrasound and orbital computed tomography. Ficoll-Paque density gradient centrifugation was used to isolate PBMCs from under 11 ml of fresh peripheral blood. Total RNA was extracted using Trizol reagent, and RNA quality was checked on an Agilent 2100 Bioanalyzer. CDR1 is given as SQVTM and CDR2 as ANQGSEA, both from the germline V gene. There are 11 amino acids in the CDR3, from cysteine to phenylalanine inclusive. The DNA shown is the 33-base CDR3, in frame from base 1. V loses 8 bases, J loses 4 bases, and the germline ends lie 11 bases apart.

TCR beta CDR3 regions were amplified from RNA transcripts for repertoire sequencing. HTBI primers and the Qiagen OneStep RT-PCR kit were used in a first-round RT-PCR, which was followed by a second-round multiplex PCR, size selection and purification. Libraries were sequenced paired-end with 100 bp reads on an Illumina HiSeq2000. The paper's data handling went like this. Reads were processed with SOAPnuke, discarding reads with adapters, uncalled bases, mean Phred below 15, or no exact constant-primer or identifier match. COPE v1.2.5 was used to merge high-quality paired reads. Unique nucleotide sequences were defined as clonotypes and aligned to IMGT TRB V, D and J references using MiTCR v1.1. Only V-J combinations with frequency above 0.0001 were analysed, covering 99.2% of repertoires. For each V-J combination, a TCR clonal expansion and chaos score was defined as F50 clonal expansion divided by the chaos observed in the TCRdist matrix. Welch's t-statistics and random forest were used to reduce the features to approximately 13 V-J combinations, which were then used as input to a naive Bayes classifier. Thyroid-blood repertoire similarity was quantified with the Morisita-Horn index. The raw public data were reprocessed by TCRdb itself: fastp quality trimming at Q25, MiXCR clonotype calling, in-frame beta chains only. Each CDR3 protein gets just one entry, which takes the most common genes and DNA from the rows behind it. The V and J calls and clone size are TCRdb's, not the authors'. A total of 500,000 to 800,000 distinct CDR3 sequences appear in this sample, about 40% of them only once. Over 2.5% of the sample belongs to the ten largest clones.

The clonotype comes from an adult man with Graves' ophthalmopathy. The specimen was peripheral blood. Recombination linked TRBV29-1 to TRBJ1-1, with the D gene uncertain. The CDR3 here reads CSYDSVTEAFF. The sequenced DNA: TGCAGCTATGACTCAGTCACTGAAGCTTTCTTT.